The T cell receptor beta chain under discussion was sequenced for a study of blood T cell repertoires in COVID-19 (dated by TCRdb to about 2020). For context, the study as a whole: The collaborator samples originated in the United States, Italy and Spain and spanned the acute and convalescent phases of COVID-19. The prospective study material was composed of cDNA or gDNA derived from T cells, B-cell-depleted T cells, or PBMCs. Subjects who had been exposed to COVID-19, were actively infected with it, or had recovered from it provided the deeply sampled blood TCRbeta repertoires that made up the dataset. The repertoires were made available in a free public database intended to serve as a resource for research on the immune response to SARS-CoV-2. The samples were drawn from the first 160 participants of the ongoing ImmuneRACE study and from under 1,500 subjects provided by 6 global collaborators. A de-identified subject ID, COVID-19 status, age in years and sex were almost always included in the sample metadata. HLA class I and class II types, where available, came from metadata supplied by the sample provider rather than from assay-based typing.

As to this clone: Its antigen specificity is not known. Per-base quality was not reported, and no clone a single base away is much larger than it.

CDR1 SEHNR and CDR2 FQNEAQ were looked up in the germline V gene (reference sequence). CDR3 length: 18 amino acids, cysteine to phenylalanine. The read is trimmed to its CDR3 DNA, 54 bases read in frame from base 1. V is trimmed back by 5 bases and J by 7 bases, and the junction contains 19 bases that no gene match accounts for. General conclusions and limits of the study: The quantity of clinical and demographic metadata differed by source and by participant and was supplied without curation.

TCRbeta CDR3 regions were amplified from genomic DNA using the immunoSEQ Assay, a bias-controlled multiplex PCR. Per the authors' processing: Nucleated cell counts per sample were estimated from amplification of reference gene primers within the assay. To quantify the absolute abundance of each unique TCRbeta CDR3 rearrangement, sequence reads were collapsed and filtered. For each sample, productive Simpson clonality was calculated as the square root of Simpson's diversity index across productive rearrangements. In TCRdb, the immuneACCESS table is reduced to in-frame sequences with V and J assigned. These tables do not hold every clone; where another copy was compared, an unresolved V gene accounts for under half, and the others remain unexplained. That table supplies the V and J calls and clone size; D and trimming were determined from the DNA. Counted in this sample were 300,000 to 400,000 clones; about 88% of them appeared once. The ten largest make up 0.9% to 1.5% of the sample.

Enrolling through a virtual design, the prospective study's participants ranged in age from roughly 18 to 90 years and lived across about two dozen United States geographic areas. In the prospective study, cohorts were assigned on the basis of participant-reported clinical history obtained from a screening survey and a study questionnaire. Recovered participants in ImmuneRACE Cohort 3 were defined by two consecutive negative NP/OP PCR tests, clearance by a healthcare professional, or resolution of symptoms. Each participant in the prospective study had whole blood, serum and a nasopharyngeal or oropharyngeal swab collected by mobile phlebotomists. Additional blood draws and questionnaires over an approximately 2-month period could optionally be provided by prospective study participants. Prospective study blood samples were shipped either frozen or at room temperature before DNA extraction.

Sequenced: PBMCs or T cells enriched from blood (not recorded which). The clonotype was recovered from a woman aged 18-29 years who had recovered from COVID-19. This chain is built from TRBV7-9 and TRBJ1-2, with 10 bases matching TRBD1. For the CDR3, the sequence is CASSPLGTRTGGIGGYTF. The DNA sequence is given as TGTGCCAGCAGCCCGTTGGGTACTCGGACAGGGGGGATCGGTGGCTACACCTTC.